This T cell receptor (beta chain) appears in the sequencing data of a study of beta chain features in type 1 diabetes. Study outcomes and limitations: The similarity of naive, central memory and Treg TCRB repertoires appeared greater among patients than among healthy donors. With patients and controls alike, PCR might favor shorter templates to an equal degree. Cells with high TCR expression could be over-represented when cDNA is sequenced. The question left open here concerned HLA type influencing TCRB rearrangement.

The ends were cut back, 4 bases at V and 7 bases at J, with 12 bases in the middle. Germline V lookup: CDR1 SGHDT, CDR2 YYEEEE. The CDR3 consists of 13 residues. Sequenced material consisted of expressed TCRB transcripts (all of the isolated RNA was reverse transcribed). The protocol was immunoSEQ multiplex PCR, while the TCRdb copy is restricted to in-frame clones and leaves out a portion. The sample has a few hundred thousand clones, more than 9.5% seen once; the top ten hold more than 0.015%. In this sample, this clone turned up a few times. No antigen is known for it. Input material: naive CD4+ T cells from blood. The sequence came from a woman in her thirties in good health. V gene TRBV5-6 combines with J gene TRBJ2-1, with D unresolved. The CDR3 here is CASSTIAGNEQFF. CDR3 coding DNA: TGTGCCAGCAGCACTATCGCCGGGAATGAGCAGTTCTTC.